The entry below describes one T cell receptor beta chain. Antigen specificity is unknown. Deletions cut 4 bases from V and 4 bases from J, with 10 bases between. Germline CDR1 reads SGHTA; CDR2 reads FQGNSA. The CDR3 extends over 13 amino acids. Here immunoSEQ multiplex PCR was the method, and the copy in TCRdb shows in-frame clones only, minus some. The sample contains about 62,000 clones, about nine tenths of which appear only once. The sample originates from a study of lymphopenia after photon versus proton radiotherapy. General study results and limits: Authors raise, but do not show, better survival with proton therapy. After lymphocyte nadir, photon-treated repertoires showed oligoclonal expansion, especially CD8+ Temra.

This TCR derives from a man older than 75 with esophageal cancer. The chain carries TRBV7-2 and TRBJ1-1; D is undetermined. The sequences come from peripheral blood, collected from a patient treated with proton-based radiotherapy. The CDR3 loop is CASSSVYSTEAFF. The CDR3 coding sequence is TGTGCCAGCAGCTCGGTATATAGCACTGAAGCTTTCTTT. The variable domain in full, with the rest retrieved from reference TRBV7-2 and TRBJ1-1, is GAGVSQSPSNKVTEKGKDVELRCDPISGHTALYWYRQSLGQGLEFLIYFQGNSAPDKSGLPSDRFSAERTGGSVSTLTIQRTQQEDSAVYLCASSSVYSTEAFFGQGTRLTVV.